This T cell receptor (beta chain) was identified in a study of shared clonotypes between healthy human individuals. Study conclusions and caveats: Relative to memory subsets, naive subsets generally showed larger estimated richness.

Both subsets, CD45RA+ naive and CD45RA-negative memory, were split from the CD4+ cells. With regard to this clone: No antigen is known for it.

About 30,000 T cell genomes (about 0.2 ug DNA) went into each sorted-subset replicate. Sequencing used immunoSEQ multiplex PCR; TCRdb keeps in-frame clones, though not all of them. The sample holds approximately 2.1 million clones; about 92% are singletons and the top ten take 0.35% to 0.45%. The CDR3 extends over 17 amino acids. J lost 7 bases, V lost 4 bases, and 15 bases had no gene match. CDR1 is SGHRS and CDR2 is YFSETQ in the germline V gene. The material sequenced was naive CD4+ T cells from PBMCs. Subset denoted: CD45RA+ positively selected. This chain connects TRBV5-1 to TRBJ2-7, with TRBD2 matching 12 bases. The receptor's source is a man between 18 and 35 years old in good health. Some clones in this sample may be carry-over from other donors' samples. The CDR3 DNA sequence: TGCGCCAGCAGCGGATCGGGACTAGCGGGTGAAATGGGGGAGCAGTACTTC. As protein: CASSGSGLAGEMGEQYF. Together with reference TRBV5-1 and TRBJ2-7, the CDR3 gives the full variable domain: KAGVTQTPRYLIKTRGQQVTLSCSPISGHRSVSWYQQTPGQGLQFLFEYFSETQRNKGNFPGRFSGRQFSNSRSEMNVSTLELGDSALYLCASSGSGLAGEMGEQYFGPGTRLTVT.